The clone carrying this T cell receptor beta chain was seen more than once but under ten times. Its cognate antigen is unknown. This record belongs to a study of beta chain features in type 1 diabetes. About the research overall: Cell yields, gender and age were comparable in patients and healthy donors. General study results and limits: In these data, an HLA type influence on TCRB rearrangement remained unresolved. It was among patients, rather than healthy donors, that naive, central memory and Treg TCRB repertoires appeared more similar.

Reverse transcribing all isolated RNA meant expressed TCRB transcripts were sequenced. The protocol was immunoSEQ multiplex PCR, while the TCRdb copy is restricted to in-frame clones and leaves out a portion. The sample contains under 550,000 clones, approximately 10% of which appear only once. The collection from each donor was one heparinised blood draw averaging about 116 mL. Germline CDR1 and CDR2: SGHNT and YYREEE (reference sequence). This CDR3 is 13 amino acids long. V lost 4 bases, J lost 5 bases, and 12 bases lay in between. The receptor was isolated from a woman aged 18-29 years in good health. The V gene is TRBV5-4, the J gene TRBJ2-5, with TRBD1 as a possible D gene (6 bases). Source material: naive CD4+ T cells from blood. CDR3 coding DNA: TGTGCCAGCAGCCTCGGGGACATGGAGACCCAGTACTTC. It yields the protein CASSLGDMETQYF.